The 26 T cell receptor beta chains below all came from one sample that was sequenced in a study of blood T cell repertoires in COVID-19. The table came from immunoSEQ multiplex PCR; TCRdb's copy has only in-frame clones and leaves some out. The table has fewer than 150,000 clones, about 86% seen once. Sequences were obtained from peripheral blood. The receptors derive from a woman between 45 and 65 years old who had recovered from COVID-19.

The V gene is TRBV18, the J gene TRBJ1-1; possible D gene TRBD1, 6 bases. The CDR3 runs 14 residues. Germline CDR1 KGHSH, CDR2 LQKENI. V lost 5 bases and J lost 5, with 15 bases in between. The CDR3 DNA is TGTGCCAGCTCAGTACGACAGGACGGGACTGAAGCTTTCTTT. Protein: CASSVRQDGTEAFF.

V and J are TRBV6-5 and TRBJ1-3; no definite D call. This CDR3 spans 11 amino acids. Trimming removed 9 bases from V and 4 bases from J, with 7 bases in between. The germline gives CDR1 MNHEY, CDR2 SVGAGI. Here the CDR3 DNA reads TGTGCCAGTCTATCGGGAAACACCATATATTTT. It encodes CASLSGNTIYF.

The chain combines TRBV30 with TRBJ2-1, with 8 bases lining up with TRBD2. Germline loops: CDR1 GTSNPN, CDR2 SVGIG (reference sequence). The CDR3 contains 13 residues. The CDR3 DNA sequence: TGTGCTATGACTTCCGCGGGAGGACATGAGCAGTTCTTC. Protein product: CAMTSAGGHEQFF.

V is TRBV9 and J is TRBJ2-1; weak D call: TRBD2 (5 bases). Trimming stripped 0 bases from V and 9 bases from J, with 10 bases between. Germline CDR1 reads SGDLS; CDR2 reads YYNGEE. CDR3 length: 13 residues. CDR3 protein: CASSVGRGVEQFF. The CDR3, as DNA: TGTGCCAGCAGCGTAGGACGGGGTGTTGAGCAGTTCTTC.

The rearrangement links TRBV4-2 to TRBJ2-6; a weak D match, TRBD2 (5 bases). The CDR3 loop spans 17 amino acids. Germline-derived CDR1 and CDR2 are LGHNA and YNFKEQ. Trimming took 4 bases from V and 0 from J, leaving 13 bases between them. This CDR3 is CASSRLAGNSGANVLTF. In DNA, the CDR3 is TGTGCCAGCAGCCGCCTTGCCGGGAACTCTGGGGCCAACGTCCTGACTTTC.

This chain joins TRBV29-1 and TRBJ1-1, with D hard to call. V lost 6 bases to trimming and J lost 1 base, with 12 bases between them. Germline lookup yields CDR1 SQVTM and CDR2 ANQGSEA. This CDR3 is 13 amino acids long. The DNA for the CDR3 is TGCAGCGTCCGTTCGGTGAGGAACACTGAAGCTTTCTTT. Amino acid sequence: CSVRSVRNTEAFF. Full variable domain (missing parts from reference TRBV29-1 and TRBJ1-1): SAVISQKPSRDICQRGTSLTIQCQVDSQVTMMFWYRQQPGQSLTLIATANQGSEATYESGFVIDKFPISRPNLTFSTLTVSNMSPEDSSIYLCSVRSVRNTEAFFGQGTRLTVV.

This sequence joins TRBV2 and TRBJ2-3; 10 nucleotides line up with TRBD1. This CDR3 spans 16 amino acids. The germline CDR1 and CDR2 sequences are SNHLY and FYNNEI. With V trimmed by 8 bases and J by 0 bases, 8 bases remained unmatched. This CDR3 reads CASSDGTGVSTDTQYF. In DNA, the CDR3 is TGTGCCAGCTCGGACGGGACAGGGGTTAGCACAGATACGCAGTATTTT. Looking up the rest from reference TRBV2 and TRBJ2-3 gives the full variable domain: EPEVTQTPSHQVTQMGQEVILRCVPISNHLYFYWYRQILGQKVEFLVSFYNNEISEKSEIFDDQFSVERPDGSNFTLKIRSTKLEDSAMYFCASSDGTGVSTDTQYFGPGTRLTVL.

This clone was found once. V is TRBV5-1 and J is TRBJ2-1; D might be TRBD2 (5 bases). The ends were cut back, 7 bases at V and 5 bases at J, with 10 bases in the middle. Germline CDR1 is SGHRS and CDR2 is YFSETQ. The CDR3 runs to 12 residues. Written as DNA, the CDR3 is TGCGCCAGCGGGAGTTTAAACAATGAGCAGTTCTTC. It is translated as CASGSLNNEQFF.

The V and J genes are TRBV18 and TRBJ2-1, with a weak D call TRBD1 (6 bases). Germline V gene lookup returns CDR1 KGHSH and CDR2 LQKENI. This CDR3 is 15 amino acids long. Trimming stripped 5 bases from V and 0 bases from J, with 11 bases between. The CDR3 region has the DNA TGTGCCAGCTCATTGGGGGCTAGCTCCTACAATGAGCAGTTCTTC. Translation: CASSLGASSYNEQFF.

The chain couples TRBV3-1 (or the pseudogene TRBV3-2) to TRBJ2-5, with 7 bases that match TRBD2. The CDR3 loop spans 15 amino acids. Trimming cost V 4 bases and J 4 bases; bases outside gene matches: 9. Germline V gene lookup returns CDR1 LGHDT and CDR2 YNNKEL (reference sequence). The DNA of the CDR3 is TGTGCCAGCAGCCTCCTCCTGGGGGAGGGAGAGACCCAGTACTTC. Translation: CASSLLLGEGETQYF.

This CDR3 reads CASSPRGTGGSSDTQYF. In DNA form, the CDR3 reads TGCGCCAGCAGCCCCCGGGGGACAGGGGGGTCCTCAGATACGCAGTATTTT. V and J are TRBV5-1 and TRBJ2-3; 11 nucleotides match TRBD1. Germline V gene lookup returns CDR1 SGHRS and CDR2 YFSETQ. The CDR3 is made up of 17 amino acids. J lost 4 bases, V lost 4 bases, and 11 bases had no gene match.

This rearrangement joins TRBV5-1 to TRBJ2-7, with D possibly being TRBD1 (6 bases). The V end lost 3 bases, the J end lost 1 base, and 14 bases lay between the germline ends. CDR1 and CDR2 (germline): SGHRS, YFSETQ. CDR3 size: 15 residues. CDR3 DNA: TGCGCCAGCAGCTCCACCGGGACAAAATCCTACGAGCAGTACTTC. It codes for CASSSTGTKSYEQYF.

This chain connects TRBV29-1 to TRBJ1-2; tentatively, D is TRBD1 (6 bases). V lost 7 bases to trimming and J lost 2 bases, with 11 bases between them. CDR1 and CDR2 from the germline V gene are SQVTM and ANQGSEA. CDR3 size: 12 residues. CDR3 residues: CSGGQSNYGYTF. CDR3 coding DNA: TGCAGCGGAGGACAGTCCAACTATGGCTACACCTTC.

The chain recombines TRBV2 with TRBJ1-2; TRBD1 might be the D (5 bases). The V gene lost 4 bases and the J gene lost 4 bases, with 10 bases spanning the gap. Looked up from germline, CDR1 is SNHLY and CDR2 is FYNNEI. The CDR3 spans 13 residues. This CDR3 reads CASSVGVIYGYTF. The CDR3, as DNA: TGTGCCAGCAGTGTAGGGGTGATCTATGGCTACACCTTC.

The chain has TRBV6-1 and TRBJ1-3, with a weak D call TRBD1 (5 bases). The germline V and J ends were trimmed by 3 bases and 0 bases, with 15 bases remaining between them. The germline gives CDR1 MNHNS, CDR2 SASEGT. The CDR3 runs 17 residues. The CDR3 sequence is CASSDRLGPFSGNTIYF. As DNA, the CDR3 is TGTGCCAGCAGTGACCGCTTGGGGCCGTTCTCTGGAAACACCATATATTTT.

This chain connects TRBV15 to TRBJ2-1, with 12 bases fitting TRBD2. V dropped 2 bases and J dropped 7; count of bases not matched to a gene: 3. Germline assignment: CDR1 LNHNV and CDR2 YYDKDF (reference sequence). The CDR3 runs 15 residues. CDR3 residues: CATSRLTSGSNEQFF. The CDR3 DNA reads TGTGCCACCAGCAGACTGACTAGCGGGAGTAATGAGCAGTTCTTC.

This chain links TRBV5-4 with TRBJ1-2; 7 bases align to TRBD1. The ends lost 4 bases at V and 4 bases at J; junction bases unmatched: 4. Germline V gives CDR1 SGHNT, CDR2 YYREEE (reference sequence). The CDR3 consists of 13 residues. The CDR3 DNA reads TGTGCCAGCAGCGACAGGGTCGGCTATGGCTACACCTTC. Encoded protein: CASSDRVGYGYTF.

This rearrangement joins TRBV5-4 to TRBJ2-7; 10 positions agree with TRBD1. J lost 3 bases, V lost 4 bases, and 4 bases had no gene match. This CDR3 comprises 14 residues. Per the germline V gene, CDR1 is SGHNT and CDR2 is YYREEE (reference sequence). The CDR3 coding sequence is TGTGCCAGCAGCCCCGGACAGGGGGGCTACGAGCAGTACTTC. This sequence encodes CASSPGQGGYEQYF. Using reference TRBV5-4 and TRBJ2-7 for the parts outside the CDR3, the full variable domain is ETGVTQSPTHLIKTRGQQVTLRCSSQSGHNTVSWYQQALGQGPQFIFQYYREEENGRGNFPPRFSGLQFPNYSSELNVNALELDDSALYLCASSPGQGGYEQYFGPGTRLTVT.

V gene TRBV11-2 combines with J gene TRBJ1-4, with D perhaps matching TRBD1 (6 bases). Trimming removed 1 base at V and 7 bases at J, with 13 bases between. The germline gives CDR1 SGHAT, CDR2 FQNNGV. This CDR3 is built from 15 residues. The CDR3 region is CASSLARVGGEKLFF. The CDR3 bases are TGTGCCAGCAGCTTAGCCAGGGTAGGGGGTGAAAAACTGTTTTTT.

V and J are TRBV29-1 and TRBJ2-7; TRBD2 matches 11 bases. Germline V lookup: CDR1 SQVTM, CDR2 ANQGSEA. The CDR3 length is 16 residues. V was pared by 4 bases and J by 0 bases, with 8 bases of the junction left unmatched. CDR3 amino acids: CSVVAGLAEPSYEQYF. CDR3 coding DNA: TGCAGCGTTGTCGCGGGACTAGCGGAGCCCTCCTACGAGCAGTACTTC.

This sequence joins TRBV30 and TRBJ1-6, with D possibly TRBD1 on 5 matching bases. The CDR3 runs to 15 residues. CDR1 is GTSNPN and CDR2 is SVGIG in the germline V gene (reference sequence). Trimming stripped 0 bases from V and 7 bases from J, with 13 bases between. The CDR3 sequence: CAWSVPGARNSPLHF. The CDR3 nucleotides are TGTGCCTGGAGTGTACCTGGGGCGAGAAATTCACCCCTCCACTTT. Together with reference TRBV30 and TRBJ1-6, the CDR3 gives the full variable domain: SQTIHQWPATLVQPVGSPLSLECTVEGTSNPNLYWYRQAAGRGLQLLFYSVGIGQISSEVPQNLSASRPQDRQFILSSKKLLLSDSGFYLCAWSVPGARNSPLHFGNGTRLTVT.

This chain joins TRBV7-9 and TRBJ1-4, with D maybe TRBD1 (6 bases). The CDR3 is 14 residues long. Per germline, CDR1 SEHNR and CDR2 FQNEAQ (reference sequence). Trimming shortened V by 0 bases and J by 7 bases, and 9 bases separated the two germline ends. The CDR3 loop reads CASSLAQGGEKLFF. CDR3 DNA sequence: TGTGCCAGCAGCTTAGCACAGGGTGGTGAAAAACTGTTTTTT.

This chain joins TRBV9 and TRBJ2-7; TRBD1 aligns across 10 bases. The CDR3 covers 15 residues. V lost 0 bases, J lost 3 bases, and 3 bases stayed unmatched. Germline CDR1 and CDR2: SGDLS and YYNGEE. CDR3 loop: CASSVGTGGFYEQYF. As DNA, the CDR3 is TGTGCCAGCAGCGTAGGGACAGGGGGGTTCTACGAGCAGTACTTC.

The chain recombines TRBV2 with TRBJ2-1; TRBD1 aligns across 7 bases. Germline V CDR1 and CDR2: SNHLY, FYNNEI. The CDR3 covers 15 residues. Trimming cost V 6 bases and J 1 base; bases outside gene matches: 6. Here the CDR3 reads CASRTMTGSYNEQFF. CDR3 bases: TGTGCCAGCAGGACTATGACAGGGTCCTACAATGAGCAGTTCTTC.

The chain is built from TRBV18 and TRBJ1-2; 8 bases agree with TRBD1. The CDR3 spans 16 residues. V shed 5 bases and J 2 bases; nucleotides not matched to a gene: 10. Germline-derived CDR1 and CDR2 are KGHSH and LQKENI. In DNA form, the CDR3 reads TGTGCCAGCTCAATCGACAGGGGAGCACCCAACTATGGCTACACCTTC. This gives the protein CASSIDRGAPNYGYTF.

This chain uses TRBV27 with TRBJ2-3, with 8 positions matching TRBD2. Germline trimming cut 5 bases from V and 8 bases from J; bases unmatched to any gene: 9. CDR3 length equals 14 residues. Germline lookup yields CDR1 MNHEY and CDR2 SMNVEV (reference sequence). For the CDR3, the DNA is TGTGCCAGCAGTCCCCAGGGACTAGTGGGTACGCAGTATTTT. Residues: CASSPQGLVGTQYF.